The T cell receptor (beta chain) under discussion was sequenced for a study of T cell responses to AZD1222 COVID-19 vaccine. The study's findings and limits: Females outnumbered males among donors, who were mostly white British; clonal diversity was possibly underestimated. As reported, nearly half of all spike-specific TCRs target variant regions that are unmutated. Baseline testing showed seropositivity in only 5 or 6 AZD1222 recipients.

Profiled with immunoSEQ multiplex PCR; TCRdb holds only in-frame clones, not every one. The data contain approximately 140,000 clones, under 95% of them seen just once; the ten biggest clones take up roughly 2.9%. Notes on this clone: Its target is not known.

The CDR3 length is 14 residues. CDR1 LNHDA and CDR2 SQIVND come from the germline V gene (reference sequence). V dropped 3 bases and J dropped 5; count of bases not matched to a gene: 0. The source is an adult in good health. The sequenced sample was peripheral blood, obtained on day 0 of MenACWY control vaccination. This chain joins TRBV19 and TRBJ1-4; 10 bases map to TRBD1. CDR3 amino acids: CASSMGQGNEKLFF. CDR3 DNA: TGTGCCAGTAGTATGGGACAGGGGAATGAAAAACTGTTTTTT.